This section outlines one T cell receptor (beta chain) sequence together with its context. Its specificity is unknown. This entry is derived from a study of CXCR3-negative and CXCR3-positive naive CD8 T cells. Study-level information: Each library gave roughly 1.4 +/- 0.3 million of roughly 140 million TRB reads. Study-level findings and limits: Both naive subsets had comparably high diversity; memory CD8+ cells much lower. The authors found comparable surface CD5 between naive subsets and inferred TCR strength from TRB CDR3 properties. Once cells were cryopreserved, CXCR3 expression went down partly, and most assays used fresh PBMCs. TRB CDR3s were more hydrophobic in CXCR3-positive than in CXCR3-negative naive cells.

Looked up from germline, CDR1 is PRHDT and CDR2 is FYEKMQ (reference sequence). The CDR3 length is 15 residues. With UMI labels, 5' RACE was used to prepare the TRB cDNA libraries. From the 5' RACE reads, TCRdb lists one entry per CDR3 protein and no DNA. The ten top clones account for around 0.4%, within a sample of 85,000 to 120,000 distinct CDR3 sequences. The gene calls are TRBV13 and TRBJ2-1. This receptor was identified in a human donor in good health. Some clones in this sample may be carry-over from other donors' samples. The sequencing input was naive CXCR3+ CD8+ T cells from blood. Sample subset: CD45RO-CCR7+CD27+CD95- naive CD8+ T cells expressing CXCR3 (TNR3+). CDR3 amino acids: CASSQGMDSYNEQFF.